One sample yielded the 30 T cell receptor beta chains listed below, sequenced in a study of cytotoxic CD8 clonotypes in ibrutinib-treated CLL. Profiling relied on immunoSEQ multiplex PCR, and the TCRdb table lists in-frame clones only, not all of them. The sample has tens of thousands of clones, about nine tenths seen once. Sequenced here: PBMCs, sampled after 12 months of ibrutinib treatment. These receptors were collected from a human donor with chronic lymphocytic leukemia.

The J gene is TRBJ2-3, the V gene TRBV19; a weak D match, TRBD2 (6 bases). V lost 5 bases and J 1 base, leaving 16 bases between the germline ends. This CDR3 is 16 amino acids long. Germline V gene lookup returns CDR1 LNHDA and CDR2 SQIVND (reference sequence). This CDR3 reads CASSEAGSRGTDTQYF. The CDR3 DNA reads as TGTGCCAGTAGTGAGGCGGGATCGCGCGGCACAGATACGCAGTATTTT.

The rearrangement uses TRBV28 and TRBJ2-3; TRBD2 aligns across 11 bases. The CDR3 loop spans 17 amino acids. The J segment lost 2 bases and the V segment lost 5 bases, leaving 9 bases of the junction unmatched. Germline V gene lookup returns CDR1 MDHEN and CDR2 SYDVKM. CDR3 sequence: CASSRQLTSGNTDTQYF. In nucleotides, the CDR3 is TGTGCCAGCAGTCGCCAATTGACTAGCGGGAACACAGATACGCAGTATTTT.

The chain has TRBV18 and TRBJ1-1; D is uncertain. The V end was cut by 5 bases, the J end by 1 base, with 11 bases between. This CDR3 contains 14 residues. Per the germline V gene, CDR1 is KGHSH and CDR2 is LQKENI. The CDR3 loop is CASSSPYQNTEAFF. Here the CDR3 DNA reads TGTGCCAGCTCATCCCCATACCAGAACACTGAAGCTTTCTTT.

The rearrangement joins TRBV14 to TRBJ2-7, with D hard to call. This CDR3 has 16 amino acids. Per the germline V gene, CDR1 is SGHDN and CDR2 is FVKESK. Trimming stripped 1 base from V and 5 bases from J, with 18 bases between. DNA of the CDR3: TGTGCCAGCAGCCAAGGAGTACACGTCTGGAGCCACGAGCAGTACTTC. It codes for CASSQGVHVWSHEQYF. The full variable domain, completed using reference TRBV14 and TRBJ2-7, is EAGVTQFPSHSVIEKGQTVTLRCDPISGHDNLYWYRRVMGKEIKFLLHFVKESKQDESGMPNNRFLAERTGGTYSTLKVQPAELEDSGVYFCASSQGVHVWSHEQYFGPGTRLTVT.

As to this clone: As the CDR3 is not closed by the conserved phenylalanine or tryptophan, this likely results from a read error. Because the CDR3's place on the DNA is in doubt, the DNA is left out and the CDR3 is given as listed by TCRdb. This sequence joins TRBV6-1 and TRBJ1-5. CDR1 and CDR2 (germline): MNHNS, SASEGT. The CDR3 is made up of 12 amino acids, end residues included. The chain's CDR3 is CASSGYGGPPSS.

V usage is TRBV6-5 and J usage is TRBJ2-7; D not certain. V lost 0 bases and J lost 0, with 12 bases in between. The CDR3 consists of 16 residues. The germline V gene has CDR1 MNHEY and CDR2 SVGAGI. The CDR3 coding sequence is TGTGCCAGCAGTTACTCGTCCATTGCGGACTCCTACGAGCAGTACTTC. This translates into CASSYSSIADSYEQYF.

The rearrangement joins TRBV7-8 to TRBJ2-7, with TRBD2 matching over 9 bases. The CDR3 covers 21 residues. In germline, CDR1 is SGHVS, CDR2 FQNEAQ. V shed 2 bases, J shed 3 bases, and the junction held 23 bases outside the gene matches. The CDR3 DNA is TGTGCCAGCAGCTTAACTCGGCGGGAGGGCCTACTGTCTCTCACTTACTACGAGCAGTACTTC. It codes for CASSLTRREGLLSLTYYEQYF.

V gene TRBV10-3 combines with J gene TRBJ2-5; D may match TRBD1 or TRBD2 (7 bases each). Per germline, CDR1 ENHRY and CDR2 SYGVKD. CDR3 length: 16 residues. V lost 4 bases and J lost 1, with 16 bases in between. The CDR3 spells CAISGSQGGSQETQYF. The CDR3 nucleotides read TGTGCCATCAGTGGGTCCCAGGGGGGGTCCCAAGAGACCCAGTACTTC.

The chain links TRBV5-1 to TRBJ1-1; 7 bases map to TRBD1. V dropped 3 bases and J dropped 4; count of bases not matched to a gene: 6. CDR3 size: 14 residues. Germline CDR1 is SGHRS and CDR2 is YFSETQ. The CDR3 loop reads CASSSQGISTEAFF. Here the CDR3 DNA reads TGCGCCAGCAGCTCACAGGGGATTAGCACTGAAGCTTTCTTT.

This clone was found once. The chain is built from TRBV5-1 and TRBJ1-4; a weak D match, TRBD1 (5 bases). The CDR3 is 16 residues long. The V and J ends lost 6 bases and 0 bases respectively, with 15 bases between them. The V gene's germline CDR1 is SGHRS and CDR2 YFSETQ. The CDR3 sequence: CASTDPGFSTNEKLFF. DNA of the CDR3: TGCGCCAGCACCGACCCAGGGTTTTCAACTAATGAAAAACTGTTTTTT. Filled out from reference TRBV5-1 and TRBJ1-4, the complete variable domain reads KAGVTQTPRYLIKTRGQQVTLSCSPISGHRSVSWYQQTPGQGLQFLFEYFSETQRNKGNFPGRFSGRQFSNSRSEMNVSTLELGDSALYLCASTDPGFSTNEKLFFGSGTQLSVL.

This clone was seen a handful of times. J is TRBJ2-7 and V is TRBV5-6; D might be TRBD2 (6 bases). The CDR3 runs to 16 residues. Germline CDR1 SGHDT, CDR2 YYEEEE. Between the trimmed V and J ends, which lost 3 bases and 1 base, there was a span of 17 bases. DNA of the CDR3: TGTGCCAGCAGCTCGCCAGGGACGGGAGAATCCTACGAGCAGTACTTC. Protein: CASSSPGTGESYEQYF.

The J gene is TRBJ1-1, the V gene TRBV4-1; no firm D call. V was clipped by 5 bases and J by 1 base, with 8 bases between them. Germline values: CDR1 MGHRA, CDR2 YSYEKL. The CDR3 runs to 13 residues. CDR3 amino acids: CASSRMQNTEAFF. Written as DNA, the CDR3 is TGCGCCAGCAGCAGGATGCAGAACACTGAAGCTTTCTTT.

This chain joins TRBV9 and TRBJ1-5; 8 bases match TRBD1. In germline, CDR1 is SGDLS, CDR2 YYNGEE. This CDR3 has 15 amino acids. The ends lost 4 bases at V and 6 bases at J; junction bases unmatched: 9. The CDR3 DNA reads as TGTGCCAGCAGCAGAGCAGGGGGCCTCTCTCAGCCCCAGCATTTT. It specifies CASSRAGGLSQPQHF.

This clone was recorded only once. The gene calls are TRBV6-6 and TRBJ2-7; no firm D call. V lost 2 bases, J lost 5 bases, and 7 bases lay in between. The CDR3 consists of 12 residues. Germline V gives CDR1 MNHNY, CDR2 SVGAGI (reference sequence). In nucleotides, the CDR3 is TGTGCCAGCAGTTACCCCCTGGACGAGCAGTACTTC. It is translated as CASSYPLDEQYF.

V is TRBV9 and J is TRBJ2-3; D gene unclear. Trimming shortened V by 0 bases and J by 3 bases, and 11 bases separated the two germline ends. CDR1 SGDLS and CDR2 YYNGEE come from the germline V gene. The CDR3 spans 15 residues. CDR3 nucleotide sequence: TGTGCCAGCAGCGTAGGCCTCCATGGGACAGATACGCAGTATTTT. Translating it yields CASSVGLHGTDTQYF.

V is TRBV2 and J is TRBJ1-2, with D unclear. This CDR3 region has 13 residues. Looked up from germline, CDR1 is SNHLY and CDR2 is FYNNEI. V lost 5 bases to trimming and J lost 3 bases, with 10 bases between them. The CDR3 protein is CASSSGVYYGYTF. Written as DNA, the CDR3 is TGTGCCAGCAGTTCTGGGGTCTACTATGGCTACACCTTC.

The chain combines TRBV11-2 with TRBJ2-5; 7 nucleotides line up with TRBD1. Germline CDR1 reads SGHAT; CDR2 reads FQNNGV. This CDR3 comprises 16 residues. V gave up 1 base and J gave up 0 bases; unmatched junction bases: 5. CDR3 nucleotide sequence: TGTGCCAGCAGCTTAGGGGACAGTGTGTACCAAGAGACCCAGTACTTC. Its translation is CASSLGDSVYQETQYF.

This chain links TRBV2 with TRBJ1-5; 8 nucleotides align to TRBD1. The CDR3 covers 14 residues. Germline V gives CDR1 SNHLY, CDR2 FYNNEI. V lost 3 bases to trimming and J lost 5 bases; unmatched junction nucleotides: 3. CDR3 sequence: CASSDRTGYQPQHF. The DNA for the CDR3 is TGTGCCAGCAGTGATAGGACAGGGTATCAGCCCCAGCATTTT.

CDR3 in amino acids: CASSLEVWGAQHF. The CDR3 coding sequence is TGTGCCAGCAGCTTGGAGGTTTGGGGTGCCCAGCATTTT. The J gene is TRBJ1-5, the V gene TRBV5-6; D gene ambiguous. Trimming removed 0 bases from V and 11 bases from J, with 12 bases in between. CDR3 length: 13 residues. Germline CDR1 is SGHDT and CDR2 is YYEEEE.

In nucleotides, the CDR3 is TGTGCCAGCAGTCCAAGGGGTCTAGGAAACGAGCAGTACTTC. It is translated as CASSPRGLGNEQYF. The chain uses TRBV7-2 and TRBJ2-7, with a possible D match to TRBD1 (5 bases). The CDR3 length is 14 residues. The germline V gene encodes CDR1 SGHTA and CDR2 FQGNSA. Deletions cut 6 bases from V and 5 bases from J, with 17 bases between.

The genes are TRBV9 and TRBJ2-7; 11 nucleotides line up with TRBD2. The ends lost 2 bases at V and 1 base at J; junction bases unmatched: 11. Germline V CDR1 and CDR2: SGDLS, YYNGEE. The CDR3 is made up of 18 amino acids. The CDR3 protein is CASSVVPPTSGVSYEQYF. CDR3 coding DNA: TGTGCCAGCAGCGTGGTGCCTCCGACTAGCGGGGTTTCCTACGAGCAGTACTTC.

The J gene is TRBJ1-5, the V gene TRBV12-5; a weak D match, TRBD1 (6 bases). The CDR3 has 17 residues. The ends were cut back, 0 bases at V and 4 bases at J, with 16 bases in the middle. Germline V gives CDR1 LGHNT, CDR2 FRNRAP. The CDR3 nucleotides read TGTGCTAGTGGTTTGGTATTTCTAGGGGGGGCGAATCAGCCCCAGCATTTT. Amino acid sequence: CASGLVFLGGANQPQHF.

The chain has TRBV2 and TRBJ1-1; TRBD1 might be the D (5 bases). CDR1 and CDR2 (germline): SNHLY, FYNNEI. V shed 6 bases and J shed 6 bases, with 11 bases lying between them. The CDR3 is 12 amino acids. This CDR3 is CASSNSGPEAFF. The CDR3 nucleotides are TGTGCCAGCAGCAACTCAGGGCCTGAAGCTTTCTTT.

V is TRBV7-2 and J is TRBJ2-1; tentatively, D is TRBD2 (5 bases). Trimming took off 7 bases at V and 6 bases at J, with 16 bases between the two ends. This CDR3 is 14 amino acids long. Germline CDR1 reads SGHTA; CDR2 reads FQGNSA. CDR3 nucleotides: TGTGCCAGCACCTCATCCCGGGGTAGCAATGAGCAGTTCTTC. Its protein is CASTSSRGSNEQFF.

This clone came up a few times. The chain uses TRBV6-4 and TRBJ2-2; TRBD2 matches at 10 bases. The trim removed 4 bases at V and 4 bases at J, leaving 6 bases unmatched. This CDR3 is built from 16 residues. From germline, CDR1 is MRHNA and CDR2 SNTAGT. DNA for the CDR3: TGTGCCAGCAGTGCCATAGCGGGAGGTTTCACCGGGGAGCTGTTTTTT. This codes for CASSAIAGGFTGELFF.

This sequence joins TRBV6-4 and TRBJ2-3, with TRBD2 as a possible D gene (6 bases). Per germline, CDR1 MRHNA and CDR2 SNTAGT. The V end lost 6 bases, the J end lost 2 bases, and 24 bases lay between the germline ends. The CDR3 runs to 18 residues. The CDR3 sequence: CASSGGSGSDRATDTQYF. The CDR3 DNA reads TGTGCCAGCAGCGGAGGTAGCGGATCGGACCGAGCCACAGATACGCAGTATTTT.

CDR3 region: CASSLEVGTQYF. CDR3 coding DNA: TGTGCCAGCAGCTTGGAGGTGGGGACCCAGTACTTC. V gene TRBV5-8 combines with J gene TRBJ2-5, with unresolved D. The CDR3 has 12 residues. The germline V gene has CDR1 SGHTS and CDR2 YDEGEE. Trimming removed 0 bases at V and 7 bases at J, with 7 bases between.

The chain has TRBV11-3 and TRBJ2-7; the D gene could be TRBD1 or TRBD2 (5 bases each). There are 14 residues in the CDR3. The V gene lost 5 bases and the J gene lost 0 bases, with 11 bases spanning the gap. The germline gives CDR1 SGHNT, CDR2 YENEEA. The CDR3 nucleotides read TGTGCCAGCAGCCGCCGGGACGGCTCCTACGAGCAGTACTTC. As protein: CASSRRDGSYEQYF.

The chain uses TRBV2 and TRBJ2-7; D might be TRBD1 (5 bases). V shed 6 bases and J shed 5 bases, with 11 bases lying between them. The CDR3 has 12 amino acids. CDR1 and CDR2 (germline): SNHLY, FYNNEI. Here the CDR3 DNA reads TGTGCCAGCAGCACCCAGGGAAACGAGCAGTACTTC. Residues: CASSTQGNEQYF.

The chain couples TRBV10-3 to TRBJ1-2; 9 nucleotides agree with TRBD1. The CDR3 is 16 amino acids. Unmatched junction bases numbered 12, after V lost 4 bases and J lost 6 bases. The germline V gene has CDR1 ENHRY and CDR2 SYGVKD. CDR3 region: CAISGQTGGSRDGYTF. CDR3 bases: TGTGCCATCAGTGGTCAGACAGGGGGAAGTCGAGATGGCTACACCTTC.